This T cell receptor (beta chain) appears in the sequencing data of a study of CD8 T cells in ankylosing spondylitis. Study outcomes and limitations: One TCR beta motif, made up of eight highly homologous variants, appeared characteristic of ankylosing spondylitis blood. Disease-linked clones, CD8+, were relatively rare in peripheral blood. As reported, disease-linked clones showed significant enrichment in matched ankylosing spondylitis synovial fluid.

Germline V lookup: CDR1 MNHNS, CDR2 SASEGT. Deletions cut 5 bases from V and 0 bases from J, with 11 bases between. This CDR3 has 14 amino acids. Points on this clonotype: Its specificity is not known.

TCRdb ran MiXCR on the 5' RACE reads and lists one entry per CDR3 protein. Of 380,000 or so distinct CDR3 sequences in the sample, 20% to 25% were seen once. The receptor's source is a male donor with ankylosing spondylitis or in good health (not recorded which). The specimen was blood, either unsorted or a sorted T cell fraction (not recorded which). The V call is TRBV6-1, the J call TRBJ2-7; no definite D call. Here the CDR3 reads CASSPYRSSYEQYF. In DNA form, the CDR3 reads TGTGCCAGCAGTCCTTACAGAAGCTCCTACGAGCAGTACTTC.